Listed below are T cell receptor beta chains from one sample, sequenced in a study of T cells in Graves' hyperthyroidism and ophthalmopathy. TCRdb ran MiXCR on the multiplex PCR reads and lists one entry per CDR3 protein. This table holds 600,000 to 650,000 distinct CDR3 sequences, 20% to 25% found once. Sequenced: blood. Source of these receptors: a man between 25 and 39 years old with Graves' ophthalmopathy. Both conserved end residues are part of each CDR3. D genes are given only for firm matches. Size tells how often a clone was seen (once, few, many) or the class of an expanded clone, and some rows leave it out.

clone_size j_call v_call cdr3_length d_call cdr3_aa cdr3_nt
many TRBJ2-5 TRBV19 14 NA CASSIGPTQETQYF TGTGCCAGTAGTATAGGCCCAACCCAAGAGACCCAGTACTTC
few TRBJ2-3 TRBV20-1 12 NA CSEEKGTDTQYF TGCAGTGAGGAGAAGGGCACAGATACGCAGTATTTT
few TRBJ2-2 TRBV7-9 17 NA CASSSPQGLRRVGELFF TGTGCCAGCAGCTCACCGCAAGGGCTAAGGAGGGTCGGGGAGCTGTTTTTT
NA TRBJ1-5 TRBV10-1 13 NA CASNRGFGQPQHF TGCGCCAGCAACCGCGGGTTCGGGCAGCCCCAGCATTTT
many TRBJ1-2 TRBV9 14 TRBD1 CASSPDRGLYGYTF TGTGCCAGCAGCCCGGACAGGGGGCTCTATGGCTACACCTTC
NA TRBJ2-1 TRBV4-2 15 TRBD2 CASSHKREPHNEQFF TGTGCCAGCAGCCACAAGCGGGAGCCCCACAATGAGCAGTTCTTC
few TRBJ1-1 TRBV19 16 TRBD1 CASSKAGGRVGTEAFF TGTGCCAGTAGTAAAGCAGGGGGCAGGGTCGGCACTGAAGCTTTCTTT
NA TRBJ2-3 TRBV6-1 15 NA CASSERLISTDTQYF TGTGCCAGCAGTGAACGATTAATTAGCACAGATACGCAGTATTTT
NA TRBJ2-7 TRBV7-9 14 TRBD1 CASSFDRGLDEQYF TGTGCCAGCAGCTTCGACAGGGGGCTCGACGAGCAGTACTTC
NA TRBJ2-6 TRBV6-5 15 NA CASSSSTAGANVLTF TGTGCCAGCAGTTCCTCGACGGCTGGGGCCAACGTCCTGACTTTC
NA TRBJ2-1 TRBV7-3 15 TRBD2 CASSRLAGPTNEQFF TGTGCCAGCAGCCGACTAGCGGGACCGACCAATGAGCAGTTCTTC
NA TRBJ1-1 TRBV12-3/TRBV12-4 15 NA CASKPSGGLNTEAFF TGTGCCAGCAAACCGAGTGGGGGACTGAACACTGAAGCTTTCTTT